A single sample is the source of the 23 T cell receptor beta chains below, sequenced in a study of neurological immune-mediated disorders. Time point noted: longitudinal time-point 1 (baseline). One entry per CDR3 protein, called by TCRdb with MiXCR from the 5' RACE reads. Among some 49,000 distinct CDR3 sequences listed, about 9.1% were seen once. Sequenced: PBMCs. These receptors were collected from a middle-aged woman in good health.

This clonotype was detected many times. CDR3 residues: CASSPGTSGDQETQYF. The CDR3 nucleotides read TGCGCCAGCAGCCCAGGGACTAGCGGGGACCAAGAGACCCAGTACTTC. The chain links TRBV5-1 to TRBJ2-5, with TRBD2 matching 13 bases. V lost 4 bases to trimming and J lost 0 bases; unmatched junction nucleotides: 3. Per the germline V gene, CDR1 is SGHRS and CDR2 is YFSETQ. This CDR3 contains 16 residues.

In this sample, this clonotype turned up many times. The chain recombines TRBV5-1 with TRBJ1-1, with 8 bases matching TRBD1. The germline V gene encodes CDR1 SGHRS and CDR2 YFSETQ. The CDR3 is made up of 18 amino acids. J gave up 5 bases and V 4 bases, and 19 bases lay outside the gene matches. CDR3 sequence reads: CASSPSGPRTGPSTEAFF. Here the CDR3 DNA reads TGCGCCAGCAGCCCAAGTGGCCCACGGACAGGGCCAAGTACTGAAGCTTTCTTT.

This clonotype was counted ten times or more. The rearrangement links TRBV20-1 to TRBJ1-2, with unresolved D. Germline V CDR1 and CDR2: DFQATT, SNEGSKA (reference sequence). This CDR3 spans 13 amino acids. Trimming left V 4 bases short and J 7 bases short, with 16 bases between. The chain's CDR3 is CSANTVGRGGYTF. CDR3 bases: TGCAGTGCTAACACAGTTGGGAGAGGTGGCTACACCTTC.

This clonotype was recorded many times. V is TRBV27 and J is TRBJ2-3; D not certain. Deletions cut 4 bases from V and 1 base from J, with 6 bases between. This CDR3 is 13 amino acids long. Germline CDR1 reads MNHEY; CDR2 reads SMNVEV (reference sequence). CDR3 bases: TGTGCCAGCAGTTATGGCGGCACAGATACGCAGTATTTT. This encodes CASSYGGTDTQYF.

This clonotype was counted at least ten times. The gene calls are TRBV5-6 and TRBJ1-2, with D tentatively TRBD1 (6 bases). This CDR3 region has 15 residues. CDR1 is SGHDT and CDR2 is YYEEEE in the germline V gene. Trimming stripped 2 bases from V and 6 bases from J, with 17 bases between. The CDR3 spells CASSLLPGESDGYTF. DNA of the CDR3: TGTGCCAGCAGCTTATTACCAGGGGAAAGTGATGGCTACACCTTC. Full variable domain (missing parts from reference TRBV5-6 and TRBJ1-2): DAGVTQSPTHLIKTRGQQVTLRCSPKSGHDTVSWYQQALGQGPQFIFQYYEEEERQRGNFPDRFSGHQFPNYSSELNVNALLLGDSALYLCASSLLPGESDGYTFGSGTRLTVV.

This clonotype came up many times. V usage is TRBV7-2 and J usage is TRBJ1-5, with 10 nucleotides matching TRBD1. Germline V lookup: CDR1 SGHTA, CDR2 FQGNSA. V gave up 1 base and J gave up 7 bases; unmatched junction bases: 4. This CDR3 has 15 amino acids. CDR3 sequence: CASSLVGTGEQPQHF. The CDR3 DNA is TGTGCCAGCAGCTTAGTCGGGACAGGGGAACAGCCCCAGCATTTT.

The chain combines TRBV3-1 with TRBJ2-7, with TRBD2 matching over 12 bases. Germline CDR1 and CDR2: LGHDT and YNNKEL (reference sequence). V shed 5 bases, J shed 7 bases, and the junction held 24 bases outside the gene matches. The CDR3 runs 20 residues. CDR3 DNA: TGTGCCAGCAGCAGACTTTCCGGGACTAGCGGGTCGAGCTCCTACAATGAGCAGTACTTC. The encoded protein is CASSRLSGTSGSSSYNEQYF.

This clonotype was counted at least ten times. The chain is built from TRBV25-1 and TRBJ1-1, with D perhaps matching TRBD1 (6 bases). This CDR3 is 14 amino acids long. Trimming removed 6 bases at V and 8 bases at J, with 19 bases between. Germline V gene data show CDR1 as MGHDK and CDR2 as SYGVNS. As DNA, the CDR3 is TGTGCCAGCAGCCCAACCGACAGGTTCGCGGAAGCTTTCTTT. It specifies CASSPTDRFAEAFF.

This rearrangement joins TRBV7-2 to TRBJ2-7; 8 nucleotides align to TRBD2. Trimming cost V 5 bases and J 0 bases; bases outside gene matches: 6. The germline V gene has CDR1 SGHTA and CDR2 FQGNSA. This CDR3 region has 15 residues. CDR3 nucleotide sequence: TGTGCCAGCAGCCCGAGCGGGGGCCCCTCCTACGAGCAGTACTTC. Amino acids: CASSPSGGPSYEQYF.

A word on this clonotype: A junction boundary mismatches the germline segment, possibly from a read error. The chain uses TRBV6-1 and TRBJ2-3; weak D call: TRBD2 (7 bases). CDR3 length: 15 amino acids. Germline V gene data show CDR1 as MNHNS and CDR2 as SASEGT. The CDR3 region has the DNA TGTGCCAGCAGTGAGGAGCGGGAAAGGGGGAATACGCGGTATTTT. It is translated as CASSEERERGNTRYF.

This clonotype was found many times. The chain carries TRBV7-2 and TRBJ1-5; D is uncertain. CDR1 SGHTA and CDR2 FQGNSA come from the germline V gene. The CDR3 contains 14 residues. V lost 1 base and J lost 8, with 12 bases in between. The CDR3 DNA follows: TGTGCCAGCAGCTTAGGGGGAAGGGTAGAGCCCCAGCATTTT. It specifies CASSLGGRVEPQHF.

This clonotype was observed many times. The chain combines TRBV20-1 with TRBJ2-3; TRBD2 matches 8 bases. The CDR3 has 16 residues. The trim removed 2 bases at V and 2 bases at J, leaving 9 bases unmatched. Germline lookup yields CDR1 DFQATT and CDR2 SNEGSKA (reference sequence). The CDR3 loop reads CSARQAGVSLTDTQYF. The CDR3 DNA sequence: TGCAGTGCTAGACAAGCGGGAGTGAGTCTCACAGATACGCAGTATTTT.

This clonotype has just a few counts. The chain carries TRBV15 and TRBJ2-6; tentatively, D is TRBD1 (6 bases). Germline-derived CDR1 and CDR2 are LNHNV and YYDKDF (reference sequence). Between the trimmed V and J ends, which lost 6 bases and 0 bases, there was a span of 18 bases. This CDR3 comprises 18 residues. The CDR3 here is CATSRGHPLYSGANVLTF. In DNA, the CDR3 is TGTGCCACCAGTAGGGGACATCCCCTGTACTCTGGGGCCAACGTCCTGACTTTC.

This clonotype has a count of ten or more. The V call is TRBV29-1, the J call TRBJ2-1; weak D call: TRBD2 (6 bases). CDR1 and CDR2 from the germline V gene are SQVTM and ANQGSEA. V lost 3 bases and J lost 5, with 17 bases in between. This CDR3 has 15 residues. In nucleotides, the CDR3 is TGCAGCGTTGAGGGTCGGCCTAGCGCCAACAATGAGCAGTTCTTC. It yields the protein CSVEGRPSANNEQFF.

This clonotype showed up many times. V usage is TRBV3-1 and J usage is TRBJ2-1, with D possibly matching TRBD1 (5 bases). This CDR3 spans 15 amino acids. V lost 0 bases to trimming and J lost 4 bases, with 10 bases between them. Per the germline V gene, CDR1 is LGHDT and CDR2 is YNNKEL (reference sequence). The CDR3 region is CASSQEGDRYNEQFF. For the CDR3, the DNA is TGTGCCAGCAGCCAAGAAGGGGATAGGTACAATGAGCAGTTCTTC.

This clonotype was counted at least ten times. The J gene is TRBJ2-1, the V gene TRBV6-4; TRBD2 is a possible D gene (5 bases). This CDR3 spans 18 amino acids. V lost 2 bases to trimming and J lost 3 bases, with 20 bases between them. Germline V gives CDR1 MRHNA, CDR2 SNTAGT. The CDR3 loop reads CASSDPGEKLVGYNEQFF. The DNA for the CDR3 is TGTGCCAGCAGTGACCCCGGGGAAAAACTAGTCGGCTACAATGAGCAGTTCTTC.

Comments on this clonotype: Possible read error: a much larger clone is one base away. The chain employs TRBV7-9 and TRBJ2-5; no clear D. In germline, CDR1 is SEHNR, CDR2 FQNEAQ (reference sequence). The CDR3 runs 14 residues. Trimming pared 7 bases from V and 2 bases from J, leaving 14 bases between. The CDR3 nucleotides read TGTGCCAGCACCCACCCGGGCAGTCAAGAGACCCAGTACTTC. This sequence encodes CASTHPGSQETQYF.

In this sample, this clonotype turned up a few times. The CDR3 nucleotides are TGTGCAAGTCGCTTAAAAAGCATTCGCAATGGCTACACCTTC. Translated: CASRLKSIRNGYTF. The rearrangement uses TRBV12-2 and TRBJ1-2. TRBV12-2 is noted as a pseudogene. There are 14 residues in the CDR3.

This clonotype showed up many times. The CDR3: CASSLEETGGQPQHF. CDR3 DNA sequence: TGTGCCAGCAGCTTAGAAGAGACAGGGGGTCAGCCCCAGCATTTT. The chain uses TRBV7-8 and TRBJ1-5, with 9 nucleotides matching TRBD1. V dropped 1 base and J dropped 6; count of bases not matched to a gene: 4. The CDR3 runs 15 residues. CDR1 is SGHVS, CDR2 FQNEAQ, per germline.

This clonotype was counted at least ten times. CDR3 in amino acids: CASSPTDTQYF. The CDR3 DNA sequence: TGTGCCAGCTCACCCACAGATACGCAGTATTTT. The chain combines TRBV18 with TRBJ2-3; D is undetermined. V was shortened by 3 bases and J by 2 bases, with 0 bases between the two germline ends. The CDR3 has 11 amino acids. The germline gives CDR1 KGHSH, CDR2 LQKENI.

This clonotype occurred once. This chain joins TRBV5-1 and TRBJ2-3; D gene unclear. V was shortened by 0 bases and J by 1 base, with 12 bases between the two germline ends. Germline values: CDR1 SGHRS, CDR2 YFSETQ. CDR3 size: 16 residues. CDR3 amino acids: CASSLAYGAGTDTQYF. The CDR3 nucleotides are TGCGCCAGCAGCTTGGCCTACGGTGCTGGCACAGATACGCAGTATTTT.

This clonotype was seen ten or more times. The chain is built from TRBV9 and TRBJ1-5; D gene unclear. Trimming took 3 bases from V and 2 from J, leaving 9 bases between them. Per the germline V gene, CDR1 is SGDLS and CDR2 is YYNGEE. This CDR3 contains 14 residues. CDR3 sequence reads: CASSGPHGNQPQHF. CDR3 DNA sequence: TGTGCCAGCAGCGGACCACACGGCAATCAGCCCCAGCATTTT.

In this sample, this clonotype turned up many times. This chain connects TRBV5-1 to TRBJ2-5; 9 bases map to TRBD2. The CDR3 covers 15 residues. Germline V gene lookup returns CDR1 SGHRS and CDR2 YFSETQ. Trimming cost V 8 bases and J 3 bases; bases outside gene matches: 11. CDR3 loop: CASTGVAGAEETQYF. In DNA, the CDR3 is TGCGCCAGTACCGGGGTAGCGGGAGCCGAAGAGACCCAGTACTTC.